The 27 T cell receptor beta chains reported below all come from one sample, sequenced in a study of beta chain features in type 1 diabetes. cDNA synthesis used the whole RNA isolate, giving expressed TCRB sequences. The repertoire was sequenced with immunoSEQ multiplex PCR; TCRdb's copy has only in-frame clones and lacks some. The data hold about 220,000 clones, with roughly 10% observed a single time. What was sequenced was central memory CD4+ T cells from blood. The receptors were gathered from a man between 18 and 35 years old in good health.

The genes are TRBV19 and TRBJ2-1; 16 nucleotides agree with TRBD2. The V and J ends lost 5 bases and 4 bases, in that order; junction bases with no gene match: 11. The CDR3 runs to 19 residues. Germline V gene sequence: CDR1 LNHDA, CDR2 SQIVND (reference sequence). In nucleotides, the CDR3 is TGTGCCAGTAGTCGGGACACACCGGGACTAGCGGGAGGGTACAATGAGCAGTTCTTC. Protein product: CASSRDTPGLAGGYNEQFF.

This clone showed up many times. This rearrangement joins TRBV7-9 to TRBJ2-1, with a tentative D call TRBD2 (5 bases). The CDR3 has 13 amino acids. Trimming took off 5 bases at V and 4 bases at J, with 9 bases between the two ends. The germline V gene has CDR1 SEHNR and CDR2 FQNEAQ (reference sequence). The CDR3 DNA reads TGTGCCAGCAGCCCGGCGGGTTACAATGAGCAGTTCTTC. Encoded protein: CASSPAGYNEQFF.

The rearrangement joins TRBV5-4 to TRBJ1-5, with D possibly TRBD1 on 5 matching bases. Germline V gene data show CDR1 as SGHNT and CDR2 as YYREEE (reference sequence). This CDR3 spans 14 amino acids. The V and J ends lost 4 bases and 7 bases respectively, with 15 bases between them. In DNA form, the CDR3 reads TGTGCCAGCAGCCCAGGGCCAGACGAACAGCCCCAGCATTTT. Translation gives CASSPGPDEQPQHF.

This clone was seen only a few times. The genes are TRBV15 and TRBJ1-1; D gene ambiguous. With 3 bases removed from V and 4 bases from J, the gap between germline ends came to 15 bases. Germline assignment: CDR1 LNHNV and CDR2 YYDKDF (reference sequence). This CDR3 comprises 15 residues. The CDR3 DNA reads TGTGCCACCAGCAGTTACCGTTCTTCGGGCACTGAAGCTTTCTTT. Translated: CATSSYRSSGTEAFF.

This clone was observed a handful of times. The chain is built from TRBV6-1 and TRBJ1-5; D is ambiguous. Trimming left V 4 bases short and J 0 bases short, with 7 bases between. This CDR3 is 14 amino acids long. The V gene's germline CDR1 is MNHNS and CDR2 SASEGT. The CDR3 spells CASSGRNSNQPQHF. In DNA form, the CDR3 reads TGTGCCAGCAGTGGACGGAATAGCAATCAGCCCCAGCATTTT.

V usage is TRBV25-1 and J usage is TRBJ2-1; TRBD2 matches 8 bases. V shed 6 bases and J 0 bases; nucleotides not matched to a gene: 4. Germline CDR1 is MGHDK and CDR2 is SYGVNS. The CDR3 is made up of 15 amino acids. Here the CDR3 reads CASSRAGDSYNEQFF. CDR3 bases: TGTGCCAGCAGCCGAGCGGGAGACTCCTACAATGAGCAGTTCTTC.

The chain combines TRBV18 with TRBJ1-6; D is undetermined. CDR1 KGHSH and CDR2 LQKENI come from the germline V gene. V lost 3 bases, J lost 7 bases, and 13 bases lay in between. CDR3 length equals 15 residues. For the CDR3, the DNA is TGTGCCAGCTCACCGACGGACGGTGCGAATTCACCCCTCCACTTT. As protein: CASSPTDGANSPLHF. Together with reference TRBV18 and TRBJ1-6, the CDR3 gives the full variable domain: NAGVMQNPRHLVRRRGQEARLRCSPMKGHSHVYWYRQLPEEGLKFMVYLQKENIIDESGMPKERFSAEFPKEGPSILRIQQVVRGDSAAYFCASSPTDGANSPLHFGNGTRLTVT.

The chain combines TRBV5-4 with TRBJ1-1; weak D call: TRBD1 (6 bases). Between the trimmed V and J ends, which lost 0 bases and 1 base, there was a span of 13 bases. Germline-derived CDR1 and CDR2 are SGHNT and YYREEE (reference sequence). This CDR3 is 16 amino acids long. The CDR3 loop is CASSLGYRDANTEAFF. In nucleotides, the CDR3 is TGTGCCAGCAGCTTGGGCTACAGGGATGCGAACACTGAAGCTTTCTTT. Full variable domain (outside the CDR3, taken from reference TRBV5-4 and TRBJ1-1): ETGVTQSPTHLIKTRGQQVTLRCSSQSGHNTVSWYQQALGQGPQFIFQYYREEENGRGNFPPRFSGLQFPNYSSELNVNALELDDSALYLCASSLGYRDANTEAFFGQGTRLTVV.

The chain combines TRBV29-1 with TRBJ2-2, with TRBD1 identical over 11 bases. This CDR3 contains 14 residues. Germline assignment: CDR1 SQVTM and CDR2 ANQGSEA. V shed 1 base, J shed 5 bases, and the junction held 0 bases outside the gene matches. The CDR3 region is CSVEGDRGTGELFF. CDR3 DNA sequence: TGCAGCGTTGAAGGGGACAGGGGGACCGGGGAGCTGTTTTTT.

The CDR3 here is CASGRSRDRGLEDTQYF. The CDR3 coding sequence is TGTGCTAGTGGCAGAAGCCGGGACAGGGGGCTGGAGGATACGCAGTATTTT. The chain carries TRBV12-5 and TRBJ2-3; 12 bases line up with TRBD1. This CDR3 is built from 17 residues. CDR1 LGHNT and CDR2 FRNRAP come from the germline V gene. V was clipped by 6 bases and J by 6 bases; unmatched bases: 13.

The chain joins TRBV6-5 to TRBJ2-7, with no clear D. The V gene's germline CDR1 is MNHEY and CDR2 SVGAGI. Trimming cost V 0 bases and J 0 bases, with 12 bases left between them. The CDR3 length is 16 residues. Here the CDR3 reads CASSYSYMGGSYEQYF. Here the CDR3 DNA reads TGTGCCAGCAGTTACTCGTACATGGGCGGCTCCTACGAGCAGTACTTC.

The rearrangement joins TRBV9 to TRBJ1-6, with a tentative D call TRBD1 (5 bases). Germline V lookup: CDR1 SGDLS, CDR2 YYNGEE. The CDR3 runs 15 residues. Trimming took 0 bases from V and 6 from J, leaving 10 bases between them. The CDR3 spells CASSVALGANSPLHF. As DNA, the CDR3 is TGTGCCAGCAGCGTAGCTCTAGGGGCTAATTCACCCCTCCACTTT. Full variable domain (remainder filled in from reference TRBV9 and TRBJ1-6): DSGVTQTPKHLITATGQRVTLRCSPRSGDLSVYWYQQSLDQGLQFLIQYYNGEERAKGNILERFSAQQFPDLHSELNLSSLELGDSALYFCASSVALGANSPLHFGNGTRLTVT.

Remarks on this clone: One junction end disagrees with the germline gene, perhaps due to a read error. The V call is TRBV9, the J call TRBJ2-7; 10 bases are a match to TRBD2. This CDR3 spans 14 amino acids. Per the germline V gene, CDR1 is SGDLS and CDR2 is YYNGEE. In DNA, the CDR3 is TGTGCCAGCAGCGTATCGGCTAGCGGGAGTGAAAGGGTCTTC. Translating gives CASSVSASGSERVF.

This clone was seen at least ten times. This chain uses TRBV5-1 with TRBJ2-1, with D perhaps TRBD1 (7 bases). Trimming removed 4 bases at V and 4 bases at J, with 15 bases between. CDR1 is SGHRS and CDR2 is YFSETQ in the germline V gene. The CDR3 is 15 amino acids. Here the CDR3 DNA reads TGCGCCAGCAGCGCGGGACAGACTTCATACAATGAGCAGTTCTTC. It translates to CASSAGQTSYNEQFF. Full variable domain (outside the CDR3, taken from reference TRBV5-1 and TRBJ2-1): KAGVTQTPRYLIKTRGQQVTLSCSPISGHRSVSWYQQTPGQGLQFLFEYFSETQRNKGNFPGRFSGRQFSNSRSEMNVSTLELGDSALYLCASSAGQTSYNEQFFGPGTRLTVL.

In DNA form, the CDR3 reads TGTGCCAGTAGTAGTTCCTTCTCAGGGTCAGGCGCAAGGGACGAGCAGTACTTC. It yields the protein CASSSSFSGSGARDEQYF. This sequence joins TRBV19 and TRBJ2-7; possible D gene TRBD1, 5 bases. Trimming left V 4 bases short and J 5 bases short, with 27 bases between. The CDR3 consists of 18 residues. CDR1 LNHDA and CDR2 SQIVND come from the germline V gene (reference sequence).

This clone was found a few times. V is TRBV7-2 and J is TRBJ2-7; D is possibly TRBD1 (5 bases). This CDR3 region has 15 residues. The V gene lost 3 bases and the J gene lost 5 bases, with 17 bases spanning the gap. CDR1 is SGHTA and CDR2 is FQGNSA in the germline V gene. CDR3 in amino acids: CASSFKVLQGHEQYF. The CDR3 region has the DNA TGTGCCAGCAGCTTTAAGGTTCTCCAGGGCCACGAGCAGTACTTC.

This clone was counted between two and nine times. V and J are TRBV18 and TRBJ2-5, with D possibly matching TRBD1 (7 bases). From germline, CDR1 is KGHSH and CDR2 LQKENI. This CDR3 is 16 amino acids long. Deletions cut 3 bases from V and 5 bases from J, with 19 bases between. CDR3 sequence (DNA): TGTGCCAGCTCACCCCGGGGGACAGCCCGTCGGGAGACCCAGTACTTC. This gives the protein CASSPRGTARRETQYF. The full variable domain, in which reference TRBV18 and TRBJ2-5 provide the parts outside the CDR3, is NAGVMQNPRHLVRRRGQEARLRCSPMKGHSHVYWYRQLPEEGLKFMVYLQKENIIDESGMPKERFSAEFPKEGPSILRIQQVVRGDSAAYFCASSPRGTARRETQYFGPGTRLLVL.

A note on this clone: Its ends do not fully match the called genes, so a read error is possible. The J gene is TRBJ2-4, the V gene TRBV6-1; D gene uncertain. Per the germline V gene, CDR1 is MNHNS and CDR2 is SASEGT. The CDR3 is made up of 13 amino acids. CDR3 DNA: TGTGCCATCAGTGAACCCGGACAAAACATTCAGTACTTC. Its translation is CAISEPGQNIQYF.

This clone was detected a few times. The V call is TRBV30, the J call TRBJ2-1; 7 bases match TRBD2. The CDR3 covers 15 residues. The germline CDR1 and CDR2 sequences are GTSNPN and SVGIG (reference sequence). V trimming: 0 bases; J trimming: 9 bases; junction bases outside the gene matches: 11. CDR3 loop: CAWSVGSGIWGEQFF. DNA of the CDR3: TGTGCCTGGAGTGTTGGAAGCGGGATTTGGGGTGAGCAGTTCTTC. The whole variable domain, filled in from reference TRBV30 and TRBJ2-1, reads SQTIHQWPATLVQPVGSPLSLECTVEGTSNPNLYWYRQAAGRGLQLLFYSVGIGQISSEVPQNLSASRPQDRQFILSSKKLLLSDSGFYLCAWSVGSGIWGEQFFGPGTRLTVL.

The chain links TRBV27 to TRBJ2-7; TRBD2 might be the D (6 bases). Trimming took 4 bases from V and 8 from J, leaving 21 bases between them. CDR1 MNHEY and CDR2 SMNVEV come from the germline V gene (reference sequence). The length of the CDR3 is 15 residues. The CDR3 here is CASSYAMRGGFQQYF. DNA of the CDR3: TGTGCCAGCAGTTATGCGATGCGGGGCGGGTTCCAGCAGTACTTC.

A remark on this clone: At one of its ends the junction is not consistent with the germline gene, which may arise from a read error. The chain is built from TRBV5-4 and TRBJ2-5; 14 nucleotides align to TRBD2. CDR1 and CDR2 (germline): SGHNT, YYREEE (reference sequence). This CDR3 region has 18 residues. CDR3 DNA: TGTTCCAGCAGCTCGAGATTGACTAGCGGGAGGGCCCAAGAGACCCAGTACTTC. Translating it yields CSSSSRLTSGRAQETQYF.

This rearrangement joins TRBV30 to TRBJ1-3; D ambiguous. There are 13 residues in the CDR3. CDR1 GTSNPN and CDR2 SVGIG come from the germline V gene (reference sequence). V was pared by 2 bases and J by 2 bases, with 7 bases between. In DNA, the CDR3 is TGTGCCTGGAGTACCCTTACTGGAAACACCATATATTTT. This codes for CAWSTLTGNTIYF.

This clone was seen only a few times. The V call is TRBV7-8, the J call TRBJ1-1, with 7 positions matching TRBD1. Germline assignment: CDR1 SGHVS and CDR2 FQNEAQ. The junction had 17 bases not matched to a gene; V was cut back by 5 bases and J by 11 bases. CDR3 size: 15 residues. The chain's CDR3 is CASSPTDRVALGAFF. CDR3 bases: TGTGCCAGCAGCCCAACCGACAGGGTCGCCCTTGGGGCTTTCTTT.

This clone was found a few times. The chain carries TRBV6-6 and TRBJ2-2; D is unclear. Per the germline V gene, CDR1 is MNHNY and CDR2 is SVGAGI (reference sequence). The CDR3 loop spans 12 amino acids. V gave up 6 bases and J gave up 7 bases, with 9 bases separating them. This CDR3 is CASSPNSGELFF. CDR3 nucleotide sequence: TGTGCCAGCAGCCCCAATAGCGGGGAGCTGTTTTTT.

This clone showed up many times. The CDR3: CASSSMGGIAKNIQYF. Written as DNA, the CDR3 is TGTGCCAGTAGCTCAATGGGGGGAATAGCCAAAAACATTCAGTACTTC. The chain links TRBV19 to TRBJ2-4; a weak D match, TRBD2 (6 bases). This CDR3 has 16 amino acids. Trimming took 6 bases from V and 0 from J, leaving 15 bases between them. CDR1 is LNHDA, CDR2 SQIVND, per germline (reference sequence). The variable domain in full, with the rest retrieved from reference TRBV19 and TRBJ2-4, is DGGITQSPKYLFRKEGQNVTLSCEQNLNHDAMYWYRQDPGQGLRLIYYSQIVNDFQKGDIAEGYSVSREKKESFPLTVTSAQKNPTAFYLCASSSMGGIAKNIQYFGAGTRLSVL.

The CDR3 coding sequence is TGCGCCAGCAGCGCGGATTTTGAGCAGTACTTC. The encoded protein is CASSADFEQYF. The rearrangement uses TRBV5-1 and TRBJ2-7; D not certain. Trimming cost V 4 bases and J 7 bases, with 9 bases left between them. The germline V gene has CDR1 SGHRS and CDR2 YFSETQ. CDR3 length: 11 amino acids.

The chain carries TRBV30 and TRBJ2-2; D perhaps matches TRBD1 (6 bases). Per germline, CDR1 GTSNPN and CDR2 SVGIG (reference sequence). CDR3 size: 14 residues. With 3 bases removed from V and 1 base from J, the gap between germline ends came to 9 bases. CDR3 bases: TGTGCCTGGAGCCGACAGGAGAACACCGGGGAGCTGTTTTTT. Amino acids: CAWSRQENTGELFF.